This entry concerns a single T cell receptor beta chain. The sample belongs to a study of CD8 T cells in Susac syndrome. The authors reverse transcribed roughly 0.45 to 1 ug RNA with random hexamers. Coverage of TCR beta CDR3 amplification by immunoSEQ multiplex PCR extended to 54 Vbeta and 13 Jbeta. Using its own MiXCR run on the immunoSEQ multiplex PCR reads, TCRdb lists one record per CDR3 protein. Of around 90,000 distinct CDR3 sequences in the sample, roughly 95% are singletons; the top ten hold 0.62%. V trimming: 8 bases; J trimming: 8 bases; junction bases outside the gene matches: 11. The germline V gene encodes CDR1 GTSNPN and CDR2 SVGIG (reference sequence). This CDR3 comprises 12 residues.

The chain has TRBV30 and TRBJ1-2; 7 bases map to TRBD1. Sequencing used CD8+ T cells from PBMCs. This clonotype was obtained from a human donor with Susac syndrome. CDR3 bases: TGTGCCGCCCGACAGGGAACGGGAGGCTACACCTTC. Residues: CAARQGTGGYTF.